A selection of T cell receptor beta chains follows, all from one sample in a study of response to subunit inactivated influenza vaccine. One entry per CDR3 protein, called by TCRdb with MiXCR from the RT-PCR reads. Among approximately 480,000 distinct CDR3 sequences, approximately 9.9% were seen once, and the ten largest hold about 12%. The material was PBMCs from blood, obtained about 40 days after vaccination. The receptors were sampled from a man aged 45-65 years who received an inactivated influenza vaccine. Each CDR3 is given with its conserved first and last residue.

j_call | v_call | cdr3_aa
TRBJ1-2 | TRBV5-1 | CASSLVGQGAAGYTF
TRBJ2-7 | TRBV7-2 | CASSLDRGGEQYF
TRBJ2-2 | TRBV10-3 | CAISENTGELFF
TRBJ2-4 | TRBV10-3 | CAITESVGEQKNIQYF
TRBJ2-1 | TRBV5-1 | CASSLSLAGGLNEQFF
TRBJ2-5 | TRBV4-2 | CASSQNPRSRAETQYF
TRBJ1-2 | TRBV7-2 | CASVPTGTYPRQRGYTF
TRBJ1-1 | TRBV12-3/TRBV12-4 | CASSLGAPWGYTEAFF
TRBJ2-1 | TRBV12-3/TRBV12-4 | CASSFRRGSYNEQFF
TRBJ2-5 | TRBV20-1 | CSARLGDRQTQYF
TRBJ2-2 | TRBV6-5 | CASSYVTTSPGELFF
TRBJ2-3 | TRBV20-1 | CSASETAGDTQYF
TRBJ2-3 | TRBV7-9 | CASSLGTSGAVDTQYF
TRBJ2-2 | TRBV12-3/TRBV12-4 | CASSRATGELFF
TRBJ1-6 | TRBV7-9 | CASNDREINSPLHF
TRBJ2-1 | TRBV20-1 | CSVEPKGYNEQFF
TRBJ2-7 | TRBV7-2 | CASSLERGQGYEQYF
TRBJ2-2 | TRBV7-9 | CASSFGGDGELFF
TRBJ2-7 | TRBV29-1 | CSVAGTGFNEQYF
TRBJ1-1 | TRBV6-5 | CASRSQDTEAFF
TRBJ2-5 | TRBV7-9 | CASSYLLAGGRETQYF
TRBJ2-6 | TRBV29-1 | CSVIDRWALSGANVLTF
TRBJ2-2 | TRBV9 | CAGASGSRSGELFF
TRBJ2-1 | TRBV11-2 | CASSLDRSTSTFNEQFF
TRBJ2-7 | TRBV3-1 | CASSQGISSAYEQYF
TRBJ2-3 | TRBV5-1 | CASRSDSPSTDTQYF
TRBJ2-3 | TRBV28 | CASGTGFFTNTQYF
TRBJ2-5 | TRBV20-1 | CSARDLLLAGGQETQYF
TRBJ2-1 | TRBV20-1 | CSASPTSGSNDEQFF
TRBJ2-5 | TRBV11-2 | CASSPHFRALETQYF
TRBJ2-5 | TRBV3-1 | CASSQVIETQYF
TRBJ2-7 | TRBV29-1 | CSVPSGGEQYF
TRBJ1-1 | TRBV5-1 | CASSAQGNGRSWTEAFF
TRBJ2-3 | TRBV12-3/TRBV12-4 | CASRAGNPTDTQYF
TRBJ1-5 | TRBV2 | CASSEAWGINQPQHF
TRBJ1-3 | TRBV7-9 | CASSLAFEVVGNTIYF
TRBJ1-4 | TRBV27 | CASSLSGAALNEKLFF
TRBJ1-1 | TRBV12-3/TRBV12-4 | CASSPADRKSEAFF
TRBJ1-2 | TRBV5-1 | CASSYQQGRANYGYTF
TRBJ2-5 | TRBV7-2 | CASSLVAGGPQETQYF
TRBJ2-2 | TRBV5-1 | CASSLSSGGATGELFF
TRBJ2-2 | TRBV6-1 | CASSKRWDSLFTGELFF
TRBJ1-5 | TRBV12-3/TRBV12-4 | CASSLGDSSNQPQHF
TRBJ2-1 | TRBV4-1 | CASSQIFSGGAYEQFF
TRBJ2-3 | TRBV29-1 | CSVDPSGTTDTQYF
TRBJ1-1 | TRBV14 | CASSQGWGGAFF
TRBJ1-3 | TRBV20-1 | CSARNPQFSGNTIYF
TRBJ2-3 | TRBV7-9 | CAGSSGLRYLTDTQYF
TRBJ1-2 | TRBV2 | CASSERRTGSPQGCTF
TRBJ2-1 | TRBV18 | CASSRQGGDEQFF
TRBJ2-2 | TRBV5-1 | CASSLDGANTGELFF
TRBJ2-2 | TRBV6-5 | CASSRTVGELFF
TRBJ1-1 | TRBV27 | CASSSYRGRTNTEAFF
TRBJ2-5 | TRBV6-6 | CASRVTETQYF
TRBJ1-4 | TRBV11-2 | CASSSDLGEKLFF
TRBJ2-1 | TRBV7-9 | CASRQWGRNEQFF
TRBJ2-2 | TRBV12-3/TRBV12-4 | CASIYLGDSLNTGELFF
TRBJ2-1 | TRBV5-5 | CASNTYNEQFF
TRBJ1-5 | TRBV29-1 | CSTSQGGNQPQHF